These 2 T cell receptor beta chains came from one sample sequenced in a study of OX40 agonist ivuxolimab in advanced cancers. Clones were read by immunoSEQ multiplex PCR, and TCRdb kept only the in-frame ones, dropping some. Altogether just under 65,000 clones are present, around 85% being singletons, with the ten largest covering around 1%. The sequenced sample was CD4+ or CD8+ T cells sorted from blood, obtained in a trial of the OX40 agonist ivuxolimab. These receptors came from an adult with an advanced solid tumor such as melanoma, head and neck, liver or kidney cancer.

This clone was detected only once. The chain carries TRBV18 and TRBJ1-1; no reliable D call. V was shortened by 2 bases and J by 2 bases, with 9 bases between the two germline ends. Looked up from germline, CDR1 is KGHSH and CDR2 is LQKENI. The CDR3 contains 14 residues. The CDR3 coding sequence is TGTGCCAGCTCACCATGGACGGTTAACACTGAAGCTTTCTTT. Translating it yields CASSPWTVNTEAFF.

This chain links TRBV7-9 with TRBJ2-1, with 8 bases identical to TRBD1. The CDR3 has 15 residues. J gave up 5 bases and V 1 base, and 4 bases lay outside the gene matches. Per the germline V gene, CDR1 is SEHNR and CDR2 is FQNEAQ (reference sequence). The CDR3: CASSLVRGRHNEQFF. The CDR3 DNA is TGTGCCAGCAGCTTAGTCAGGGGGCGTCACAATGAGCAGTTCTTC.